These T cell receptor beta chains were read from a single sample in a study of cytomegalovirus exposure and HLA in healthy donors. Using immunoSEQ multiplex PCR, the repertoire was profiled, and TCRdb retains in-frame clones only, with some absent. The repertoire holds 170,000 or so clones, with around 80% as singletons. The material sequenced was PBMCs. These TCRs come from a woman aged 30 to 39 in good health and CMV-seropositive. Both conserved end residues are part of each CDR3. D genes are given only for firm matches. The size entry is marked missing in some rows and otherwise reads once, few, many or a size class.

clone size,J gene,V gene,D gene,CDR3 protein,CDR3 DNA
.,TRBJ2-7,TRBV5-1,TRBD1,CASSRGQAYEQYF,TGCGCCAGCAGCCGGGGACAGGCCTACGAGCAGTACTTC
few,TRBJ1-4,TRBV2,TRBD1,CASSQQGANEKLFF,TGTGCCAGCAGTCAACAGGGGGCGAATGAAAAACTGTTTTTT
.,TRBJ2-4,TRBV28,TRBD2,CASSPPASGNIQYF,TGTGCCAGCAGTCCCCCGGCTAGCGGAAACATTCAGTACTTC
.,TRBJ1-1,TRBV20-1,.,CSASRGAEAFF,TGCAGTGCTTCACGGGGGGCTGAAGCTTTCTTT
.,TRBJ2-1,TRBV7-6,TRBD1,CASSLGQGINEQFF,TGTGCCAGCAGCTTAGGACAGGGGATCAATGAGCAGTTCTTC
few,TRBJ1-1,TRBV6-5,.,CASSQGTEAFF,TGTGCCAGCAGCCAGGGGACCGAAGCTTTCTTT
.,TRBJ1-5,TRBV15,TRBD1,CATSPLDRGRWDQPQHF,TGTGCCACCAGCCCTTTGGACAGGGGGCGTTGGGATCAGCCCCAGCATTTT
once,TRBJ2-1,TRBV27,.,CASSLTREWYNEQFF,TGTGCCAGCAGTTTAACGAGGGAGTGGTACAATGAGCAGTTCTTC
.,TRBJ1-2,TRBV5-6,.,CASSLWGDYGYTF,TGTGCCAGCAGCTTGTGGGGCGACTATGGCTACACCTTC
.,TRBJ1-1,TRBV30,.,CAWTPGENTEAFF,TGTGCCTGGACCCCAGGGGAGAACACTGAAGCTTTCTTT
.,TRBJ2-3,TRBV11-3,.,CASSLGLADTQYF,TGTGCCAGCAGCTTAGGCCTAGCGGATACGCAGTATTTT
.,TRBJ2-7,TRBV30,TRBD1,CAWSVGTGDTYEQYF,TGTGCCTGGAGTGTCGGGACAGGGGACACCTACGAGCAGTACTTC
.,TRBJ1-1,TRBV28,.,CASSTQGNTEAFF,TGTGCCAGCAGTACACAGGGGAACACTGAAGCTTTCTTT